The 24 T cell receptor beta chains listed next were all sequenced from one sample in a study of CD8+ T cells in alopecia areata. Sequencing templates came from extracted RNA that was reverse transcribed into cDNA. The method was immunoSEQ multiplex PCR; TCRdb's version includes in-frame clones alone and lacks a portion of them. The data hold 190,000 or so clones, with 58% observed a single time. Treatment reported: oral pan-JAK inhibitor, 5-10 mg twice daily. Sequenced material: CD4+ T cells sorted from blood, taken at week 24, from a patient treated with tofacitinib. These receptors were taken from a human donor with alopecia areata.

This clone has more than one count but fewer than ten. The chain uses TRBV9 and TRBJ2-1; no reliable D call. Per the germline V gene, CDR1 is SGDLS and CDR2 is YYNGEE. V was shortened by 3 bases and J by 8 bases, with 9 bases between the two germline ends. This CDR3 has 12 amino acids. The CDR3 DNA sequence: TGTGCCAGCAGCGCATCCATCTATGAGCAGTTCTTC. Its protein is CASSASIYEQFF.

This chain links TRBV30 with TRBJ2-5, with TRBD2 matching 11 bases. This CDR3 has 17 residues. V dropped 1 base and J dropped 2; count of bases not matched to a gene: 9. Germline V gene data show CDR1 as GTSNPN and CDR2 as SVGIG (reference sequence). The CDR3 nucleotides are TGTGCCTGGAGTGGGTCGTATTCTAGCGGGGGGCAAGAGACCCAGTACTTC. Translation: CAWSGSYSSGGQETQYF.

The genes are TRBV18 and TRBJ1-1; a possible D gene is TRBD1 (5 bases). The CDR3 loop spans 16 amino acids. Germline V lookup: CDR1 KGHSH, CDR2 LQKENI. The V and J ends lost 3 bases and 7 bases respectively, with 21 bases between them. The CDR3 reads CASSPILGDPRHEAFF. CDR3 nucleotides: TGTGCCAGCTCACCGATTCTAGGGGACCCCCGACATGAAGCTTTCTTT.

This clone occurred a few times. CDR3 nucleotide sequence: TGTGCCAGCTGGGACAGGGGACTTAGCAATCAGCCCCAGCATTTT. Its translation: CASWDRGLSNQPQHF. The chain uses TRBV19 and TRBJ1-5; TRBD1 matches at 10 bases. V lost 9 bases, J lost 0 bases, and 5 bases stayed unmatched. Germline assignment: CDR1 LNHDA and CDR2 SQIVND (reference sequence). CDR3 size: 15 residues.

The J gene is TRBJ2-7, the V gene TRBV6-5, with a tentative D call TRBD2 (5 bases). The CDR3 contains 11 residues. Trimming removed 5 bases at V and 3 bases at J, with 5 bases between. CDR1 is MNHEY, CDR2 SVGAGI, per germline. The CDR3 nucleotides are TGTGCCAGCAGTGGACTCTACGAGCAGTACTTC. It specifies CASSGLYEQYF.

The chain recombines TRBV7-2 with TRBJ2-3, with TRBD2 as a possible D gene (5 bases). Germline V CDR1 and CDR2: SGHTA, FQGNSA. The ends were cut back, 4 bases at V and 4 bases at J, with 15 bases in the middle. This CDR3 region has 15 residues. The CDR3 nucleotides are TGTGCCAGCAGCTCCCGAGTAGCGAGAGCAGATACGCAGTATTTT. Amino acid sequence: CASSSRVARADTQYF.

The table lists this clone with a few counts. This sequence joins TRBV29-1 and TRBJ2-7; D unclear. Germline V gives CDR1 SQVTM, CDR2 ANQGSEA. The ends were cut back, 5 bases at V and 9 bases at J, with 17 bases in the middle. The CDR3 loop spans 12 amino acids. CDR3 sequence (DNA): TGCAGCGTTACCTCGGACCCCGGACGGCAGTACTTC. Translating it yields CSVTSDPGRQYF.

The V and J genes are TRBV29-1 and TRBJ2-7; TRBD2 might be the D (6 bases). Germline V gene sequence: CDR1 SQVTM, CDR2 ANQGSEA. V lost 4 bases and J lost 3, with 7 bases in between. This CDR3 is built from 11 residues. Here the CDR3 reads CSVVGGYEQYF. DNA for the CDR3: TGCAGCGTTGTGGGGGGCTACGAGCAGTACTTC.

The gene calls are TRBV28 and TRBJ2-7; D might be TRBD2 (5 bases). Trimming took 3 bases from V and 3 from J, leaving 15 bases between them. Germline lookup yields CDR1 MDHEN and CDR2 SYDVKM. The length of the CDR3 is 15 residues. CDR3 coding DNA: TGTGCCAGCAGTTTTGCGGACTCCCGACGCTACGAGCAGTACTTC. Encoded protein: CASSFADSRRYEQYF.

The V and J genes are TRBV30 and TRBJ2-7, with TRBD1 matching over 8 bases. Trimming at V came to 5 bases and at J to 5 bases, leaving 5 bases not matched to a gene. The CDR3 contains 12 residues. CDR1 and CDR2 from the germline V gene are GTSNPN and SVGIG (reference sequence). DNA for the CDR3: TGTGCCTGGGGGGACAGGCCGGACGAGCAGTACTTC. Its translation: CAWGDRPDEQYF.

This clone was recorded a few times. This sequence joins TRBV29-1 and TRBJ2-6, with 8 bases matching TRBD1. CDR3 length: 16 amino acids. Looked up from germline, CDR1 is SQVTM and CDR2 is ANQGSEA. V lost 6 bases to trimming and J lost 1 base; unmatched junction nucleotides: 8. CDR3 in DNA: TGCAGCGTCGAGGACAGGGTCTCTTCTGGGGCCAACGTCCTGACTTTC. Its protein is CSVEDRVSSGANVLTF.

This rearrangement joins TRBV4-3 to TRBJ1-2; tentative D call: TRBD1 (6 bases). Per germline, CDR1 LGHNA and CDR2 YSLEER. The length of the CDR3 is 13 residues. V gave up 1 base and J gave up 4 bases, with 7 bases separating them. The CDR3 DNA reads as TGCGCCAGCAGCCAAGTACAGGGCTATGGCTACACCTTC. It yields the protein CASSQVQGYGYTF.

This chain connects TRBV29-1 to TRBJ1-3, with a tentative D call TRBD1 (6 bases). Germline CDR1 and CDR2: SQVTM and ANQGSEA. Trimming stripped 4 bases from V and 0 bases from J, with 13 bases between. This CDR3 is 15 amino acids long. Here the CDR3 reads CSVVYRASSGNTIYF. For the CDR3, the DNA is TGCAGCGTTGTCTACAGGGCTAGCTCTGGAAACACCATATATTTT.

Only one count was recorded for this clone. V usage is TRBV27 and J usage is TRBJ1-1; D not certain. Germline V gene sequence: CDR1 MNHEY, CDR2 SMNVEV (reference sequence). The CDR3 spans 13 residues. Deletions cut 8 bases from V and 1 base from J, with 11 bases between. The CDR3: CASANKRNTEAFF. The CDR3 bases are TGTGCCAGCGCGAACAAGAGGAACACTGAAGCTTTCTTT.

This clone was observed a few times. V and J are TRBV7-9 and TRBJ2-4; 10 bases line up with TRBD1. The CDR3 length is 15 residues. V lost 4 bases and J lost 5; bases outside the gene matches: 5. Germline values: CDR1 SEHNR, CDR2 FQNEAQ (reference sequence). The CDR3: CASSSGQGDQNIQYF. The CDR3 DNA sequence: TGTGCCAGCAGCTCAGGACAGGGGGACCAAAACATTCAGTACTTC. Full variable domain (rest looked up from reference TRBV7-9 and TRBJ2-4): DTGVSQNPRHKITKRGQNVTFRCDPISEHNRLYWYRQTLGQGPEFLTYFQNEAQLEKSRLLSDRFSAERPKGSFSTLEIQRTEQGDSAMYLCASSSGQGDQNIQYFGAGTRLSVL.

In its sample, this clone was seen once. Different DNA sequences within this sample yield the same CDR3. CDR3 nucleotides: TGTGCCAGCAGCTTAAGGGGAGAGACCCAGTACTTC. Its translation: CASSLRGETQYF. The chain uses TRBV7-6 and TRBJ2-5, with D perhaps TRBD1 (5 bases). From germline, CDR1 is SGHVS and CDR2 FNYEAQ. V lost 2 bases and J lost 4, with 5 bases in between. The CDR3 loop spans 12 amino acids.

The chain has TRBV5-1 and TRBJ2-5, with a possible D match to TRBD2 (5 bases). Between the trimmed V and J ends, which lost 4 bases and 3 bases, there was a span of 19 bases. The V gene's germline CDR1 is SGHRS and CDR2 YFSETQ. The CDR3 spans 16 residues. The CDR3 DNA follows: TGCGCCAGCAGCAGAGGGCCAAACCCTTTCAAAGAGACCCAGTACTTC. Its protein product is CASSRGPNPFKETQYF.

This clone was seen many times. The chain is built from TRBV7-8 and TRBJ1-2, with 8 bases matching TRBD1. With V trimmed by 5 bases and J by 6 bases, 11 bases remained unmatched. Germline values: CDR1 SGHVS, CDR2 FQNEAQ. CDR3 length equals 15 residues. The CDR3 DNA follows: TGTGCCAGCAGCCTTCTTGGACAGGGAGTCGATGGCTACACCTTC. This sequence encodes CASSLLGQGVDGYTF.

CDR3 sequence reads: CASSPSSGRDTQYF. For the CDR3, the DNA is TGCGCCAGCAGCCCCTCTAGCGGGAGAGATACGCAGTATTTT. The gene calls are TRBV5-1 and TRBJ2-3; 10 bases match TRBD2. The CDR3 is 14 residues long. Germline V lookup: CDR1 SGHRS, CDR2 YFSETQ. J lost 5 bases, V lost 4 bases, and 4 bases had no gene match.

The chain recombines TRBV25-1 with TRBJ1-5; D unclear. Trimming shortened V by 5 bases and J by 6 bases, and 11 bases separated the two germline ends. Per the germline V gene, CDR1 is MGHDK and CDR2 is SYGVNS. The CDR3 extends over 13 amino acids. The CDR3 DNA sequence: TGTGCCAGCAGTTTCGGGGAACGTCAGCCCCAGCATTTT. It encodes CASSFGERQPQHF.

The gene calls are TRBV6-5 and TRBJ1-1; D is unclear. Deletions cut 3 bases from V and 0 bases from J, with 11 bases between. Germline V gives CDR1 MNHEY, CDR2 SVGAGI. This CDR3 has 15 residues. The CDR3 bases are TGTGCCAGCAGTTATCGGCGGGAGATGAACACTGAAGCTTTCTTT. It specifies CASSYRREMNTEAFF.

The V and J genes are TRBV5-1 and TRBJ1-1, with 7 bases lining up with TRBD1. Germline loops: CDR1 SGHRS, CDR2 YFSETQ. The J segment lost 5 bases and the V segment lost 4 bases, leaving 8 bases of the junction unmatched. The CDR3 contains 14 residues. CDR3 amino acids: CASSPAGGRTEAFF. The CDR3 nucleotides read TGCGCCAGCAGCCCGGCAGGGGGGAGGACTGAAGCTTTCTTT. The variable domain in full, with the rest retrieved from reference TRBV5-1 and TRBJ1-1, is KAGVTQTPRYLIKTRGQQVTLSCSPISGHRSVSWYQQTPGQGLQFLFEYFSETQRNKGNFPGRFSGRQFSNSRSEMNVSTLELGDSALYLCASSPAGGRTEAFFGQGTRLTVV.

This clone was detected ten times or more. This rearrangement joins TRBV5-1 to TRBJ2-2, with unresolved D. The germline V gene has CDR1 SGHRS and CDR2 YFSETQ. V dropped 1 base and J dropped 2 bases, with 6 bases sitting between them. The CDR3 is 14 residues long. This CDR3 reads CASSLPSNTGELFF. As DNA, the CDR3 is TGCGCCAGCAGCTTGCCTAGTAACACCGGGGAGCTGTTTTTT.

The V gene is TRBV7-2, the J gene TRBJ2-7; the match to TRBD2 covers 9 bases. The CDR3 consists of 14 residues. Trimming cost V 1 base and J 4 bases; bases outside gene matches: 2. Germline V gives CDR1 SGHTA, CDR2 FQGNSA. The CDR3 nucleotides read TGTGCCAGCAGCTTAGTGCTAGCGGGATACGAGCAGTACTTC. It yields the protein CASSLVLAGYEQYF.